Below are 22 T cell receptor beta chains sequenced from a single sample in a study of early T cells in non-severe SARS-CoV-2 infection. TCRdb reprocessed the 5' RACE reads with MiXCR, giving one entry per CDR3 protein. The table lists around 27,000 distinct CDR3 sequences, about 2.7% of them singletons. The sample consisted of whole blood. The source is an adult who was a healthcare worker with PCR-confirmed SARS-CoV-2 infection or an uninfected control (not recorded which).

The sample holds many counts of this clonotype. This rearrangement joins TRBV6-5 to TRBJ1-2, with 7 positions matching TRBD1. The V and J ends lost 7 bases and 0 bases, in that order; junction bases with no gene match: 5. The CDR3 covers 14 residues. The germline gives CDR1 MNHEY, CDR2 SVGAGI. The CDR3 reads CASNGDSTNYGYTF. The CDR3 nucleotides read TGTGCCAGCAACGGGGACAGTACTAACTATGGCTACACCTTC.

This clonotype was observed at least ten times. The rearrangement joins TRBV7-2 to TRBJ2-1; TRBD2 aligns across 7 bases. J gave up 6 bases and V 6 bases, and 11 bases lay outside the gene matches. The CDR3 loop spans 15 amino acids. CDR1 and CDR2 (germline): SGHTA, FQGNSA. CDR3 protein: CASSRGGASGNEQFF. The CDR3 region has the DNA TGTGCCAGCAGTCGGGGAGGGGCTAGCGGCAATGAGCAGTTCTTC.

This clonotype was picked up many times. The genes are TRBV20-1 and TRBJ1-5, with D perhaps matching TRBD1 (5 bases). The germline gives CDR1 DFQATT, CDR2 SNEGSKA (reference sequence). The CDR3 sequence is 17 residues long. V lost 4 bases and J lost 2, with 21 bases in between. The CDR3 DNA is TGCAGTGCTAACCTAAGGGGAAAGGCCGGTGGCAATCAGCCCCAGCATTTT. Its protein is CSANLRGKAGGNQPQHF.

This clonotype is categorized as medium-sized (0.01 to 0.1%). J is TRBJ1-5 and V is TRBV20-1; weak D call: TRBD1 (6 bases). Germline CDR1 and CDR2: DFQATT and SNEGSKA (reference sequence). The ends were cut back, 6 bases at V and 3 bases at J, with 12 bases in the middle. This CDR3 comprises 13 residues. CDR3 sequence (DNA): TGCAGTGCGCGCCGGGACACCAATCAGCCCCAGCATTTT. Amino acid sequence: CSARRDTNQPQHF.

This clonotype occurred many times. The chain carries TRBV19 and TRBJ1-2; D not certain. The CDR3 length is 13 residues. Per germline, CDR1 LNHDA and CDR2 SQIVND (reference sequence). Trimming removed 6 bases at V and 3 bases at J, with 11 bases between. The CDR3 sequence is CASSGQRDYGYTF. The CDR3 DNA is TGTGCCAGTAGCGGCCAAAGGGACTATGGCTACACCTTC.

This clonotype has ten or more counts. The chain recombines TRBV5-5 with TRBJ2-5, with a possible D match to TRBD2 (6 bases). Germline assignment: CDR1 SGHKS and CDR2 YYEKEE (reference sequence). There are 14 residues in the CDR3. The ends were cut back, 0 bases at V and 2 bases at J, with 8 bases in the middle. The CDR3 DNA reads TGTGCCAGCAGCTTGGGTGGGGGGCAAGAGACCCAGTACTTC. Protein: CASSLGGGQETQYF.

At least ten counts were recorded for this clonotype. J is TRBJ1-1 and V is TRBV7-3, with a possible D match to TRBD1 (5 bases). The CDR3 is 13 amino acids. Trimming stripped 5 bases from V and 2 bases from J, with 9 bases between. Germline V CDR1 and CDR2: SGHTA, FQGTGA. DNA for the CDR3: TGTGCCAGCAGCACAGGCAAAAACACTGAAGCTTTCTTT. Its translation: CASSTGKNTEAFF. Full variable domain (rest looked up from reference TRBV7-3 and TRBJ1-1): GAGVSQTPSNKVTEKGKYVELRCDPISGHTALYWYRQSLGQGPEFLIYFQGTGAADDSGLPNDRFFAVRPEGSVSTLKIQRTERGDSAVYLCASSTGKNTEAFFGQGTRLTVV.

This clonotype was seen many times. This CDR3 reads CASSSPRDRPNYGYTF. CDR3 DNA sequence: TGTGCCAGCAGCTCCCCTCGGGACAGGCCTAACTATGGCTACACCTTC. J is TRBJ1-2 and V is TRBV5-4; 8 bases fit TRBD1. V gave up 3 bases and J gave up 0 bases; unmatched junction bases: 7. The CDR3 length is 16 residues. Germline values: CDR1 SGHNT, CDR2 YYREEE (reference sequence).

This clonotype was picked up many times. The chain joins TRBV7-8 to TRBJ2-3, with D possibly called TRBD1 or TRBD2 (5 bases each). Germline values: CDR1 SGHVS, CDR2 FQNEAQ. This CDR3 comprises 14 residues. V lost 10 bases and J lost 10, with 24 bases in between. CDR3 sequence: CATDQRPGTQAQYF. The CDR3 bases are TGTGCCACCGATCAAAGGCCCGGGACCCAGGCGCAGTATTTT.

There are a few counts of this clonotype. The chain combines TRBV19 with TRBJ2-2, with 8 bases matching TRBD2. V gave up 5 bases and J gave up 6 bases; unmatched junction bases: 5. From germline, CDR1 is LNHDA and CDR2 SQIVND (reference sequence). The CDR3 is 14 residues long. The CDR3 DNA reads TGTGCCAGTAGTCGGACTAGCTTTGCCGGGGAGCTGTTTTTT. As protein: CASSRTSFAGELFF.

This clonotype was seen ten or more times. The V call is TRBV4-1, the J call TRBJ2-2, with TRBD1 as a possible D gene (6 bases). CDR1 is MGHRA, CDR2 YSYEKL, per germline. The length of the CDR3 is 17 residues. V gave up 0 bases and J gave up 2 bases, with 13 bases separating them. The CDR3: CASSQDVRGSNTGELFF. In DNA, the CDR3 is TGCGCCAGCAGCCAAGATGTAAGGGGGTCTAACACCGGGGAGCTGTTTTTT.

This clonotype has a count of ten or more. The chain combines TRBV6-1 with TRBJ2-1, with TRBD1 identical over 7 bases. V dropped 2 bases and J dropped 14; count of bases not matched to a gene: 9. Germline CDR1 reads MNHNS; CDR2 reads SASEGT. The CDR3 runs to 13 residues. The CDR3 is CASSEWDSQLEFF. The CDR3 coding sequence is TGTGCCAGCAGTGAATGGGACAGTCAGCTAGAGTTCTTC.

This clonotype was recorded many times. V and J are TRBV7-2 and TRBJ2-3; D gene ambiguous. The V end was cut by 5 bases, the J end by 5 bases, with 14 bases between. The CDR3 length is 14 residues. Germline CDR1 and CDR2: SGHTA and FQGNSA. The CDR3 DNA sequence: TGTGCCAGCAGCCCGAGGAGTGCCGTAGATACGCAGTATTTT. Its protein product is CASSPRSAVDTQYF.

Ten or more counts support this clonotype. The V gene is TRBV3-1, the J gene TRBJ2-1; D gene unclear. Germline CDR1 LGHDT, CDR2 YNNKEL (reference sequence). The CDR3 length is 13 residues. V lost 5 bases and J lost 8, with 13 bases in between. The CDR3 DNA reads TGTGCCAGCAGCATTATAGGGATCGATGAGCAGTTCTTC. As protein: CASSIIGIDEQFF.

This clonotype was recorded a few times. This chain's CDR3 is CASSLEGDEGLTKNIQYF. The CDR3 DNA reads TGTGCCAGCAGCTTAGAGGGTGACGAGGGTCTAACCAAAAACATTCAGTACTTC. The chain is built from TRBV11-2 and TRBJ2-4; TRBD2 might be the D (5 bases). This CDR3 spans 18 amino acids. Germline V gene sequence: CDR1 SGHAT, CDR2 FQNNGV. V was shortened by 0 bases and J by 2 bases, with 17 bases between the two germline ends.

The rearrangement joins TRBV6-1 to TRBJ2-5, with unresolved D. Germline assignment: CDR1 MNHNS and CDR2 SASEGT. The CDR3 length is 14 residues. The ends were cut back, 2 bases at V and 1 base at J, with 8 bases in the middle. This CDR3 is CASSESNSQETQYF. The CDR3 DNA follows: TGTGCCAGCAGTGAATCCAACAGCCAAGAGACCCAGTACTTC.

This clonotype showed up many times. The chain recombines TRBV20-1 with TRBJ1-1; D remains unclear. This CDR3 spans 15 amino acids. V lost 6 bases and J lost 1, with 18 bases in between. From germline, CDR1 is DFQATT and CDR2 SNEGSKA (reference sequence). The CDR3 DNA reads as TGCAGTGCCCGATATAAAAGGGCGGGGAACACTGAAGCTTTCTTT. It specifies CSARYKRAGNTEAFF.

V usage is TRBV9 and J usage is TRBJ2-5, with 9 bases that match TRBD1. This CDR3 has 16 residues. J lost 3 bases, V lost 3 bases, and 9 bases had no gene match. Germline V gene lookup returns CDR1 SGDLS and CDR2 YYNGEE. CDR3 sequence: CASSARYRGREETQYF. Here the CDR3 DNA reads TGTGCCAGCAGCGCTCGATACAGGGGGCGCGAAGAGACCCAGTACTTC.

This clonotype came up many times. The CDR3 bases are TGTGCCAGCACCCTCAGAACGGGGGGGCAAGATCGGCGGTTCTTC. This gives the protein CASTLRTGGQDRRFF. The chain couples TRBV12-3 or TRBV12-4 to TRBJ2-1, with 8 bases matching TRBD2. V lost 7 bases and J lost 15; bases outside the gene matches: 20. The CDR3 is made up of 15 amino acids.

The V call is TRBV3-1, the J call TRBJ2-5; D possibly matches TRBD1 or TRBD2 (5 bases each). The V gene's germline CDR1 is LGHDT and CDR2 YNNKEL (reference sequence). This CDR3 region has 16 residues. V shed 0 bases and J shed 5 bases, with 16 bases lying between them. Here the CDR3 DNA reads TGTGCCAGCAGCCAAGATCTATCGGGGCCCGGGGAGACCCAGTACTTC. Its translation: CASSQDLSGPGETQYF.

This chain uses TRBV9 with TRBJ2-3, with TRBD2 identical over 8 bases. The V gene end was trimmed by 7 bases and the J gene end by 0 bases; junction bases not matched to a gene: 4. Per germline, CDR1 SGDLS and CDR2 YYNGEE. The CDR3 runs to 14 residues. CDR3 sequence (DNA): TGTGCCAGCCATAGCGGGGTTAGCACAGATACGCAGTATTTT. Protein sequence: CASHSGVSTDTQYF.

This clonotype occurred many times. This chain joins TRBV29-1 and TRBJ1-1; perhaps TRBD1 as D (5 bases). The V end was cut by 6 bases, the J end by 0 bases, with 11 bases between. This CDR3 has 13 residues. Germline V gene data show CDR1 as SQVTM and CDR2 as ANQGSEA. CDR3 loop: CSVRTNMNTEAFF. CDR3 bases: TGCAGCGTCCGGACAAACATGAACACTGAAGCTTTCTTT. Together with reference TRBV29-1 and TRBJ1-1, the CDR3 gives the full variable domain: SAVISQKPSRDICQRGTSLTIQCQVDSQVTMMFWYRQQPGQSLTLIATANQGSEATYESGFVIDKFPISRPNLTFSTLTVSNMSPEDSSIYLCSVRTNMNTEAFFGQGTRLTVV.